The source of this T cell receptor (beta chain) is a study of glioma-infiltrating T cells. Study-level points and caveats: Only very few CDR3 sequences appeared in both tissue and blood. Tissue-blood divergence was below expectation in non-neoplastic patients, above in gliomas.

About this clonotype: Its antigen is unknown.

The iRepertoire nested amplicon-rescue multiplex PCR amplified TCR alpha and beta CDR3s from RNA. Input was roughly 100-450 ng of tissue mRNA or PBMC total RNA. TCRdb processed the multiplex PCR reads anew with MiXCR; each CDR3 protein has one entry. The sample carries 3,500 to 5,500 distinct CDR3 sequences, under 30% recorded once. The clonotype was recovered from a human donor with low-grade glioma or glioblastoma, undergoing nonglioma brain surgery, or in good health (not recorded which). The sequenced sample consisted of glioma tissue, nonneoplastic brain tissue, or PBMCs (not recorded which).

This chain's CDR3 is CASSRTGKFSSYEQYF. CDR3 coding DNA: TGTGCCAGCAGTAGGACGGGGAAGTTTAGCTCCTACGAGCAGTACTTC. The chain carries TRBV6-5 and TRBJ2-7; a possible D gene is TRBD2 (5 bases). Trimming left V 5 bases short and J 0 bases short, with 17 bases between. CDR3 length: 16 amino acids. CDR1 and CDR2 (germline): MNHEY, SVGAGI.